This T cell receptor (beta chain) was obtained from a study of identical twins. Overall study results and limits: Conclusions came from cross-sectional statistical analysis, not from following the same donors. A lower insertion count was a feature of abundant cord blood beta clonotypes, with no such feature in memory repertoires.

In this sample, this clonotype turned up a few times. Its antigen is unknown. V shed 2 bases and J shed 10 bases, with 9 bases lying between them. This CDR3 is built from 13 residues. Germline assignment: CDR1 SNHLY and CDR2 FYNNEI. Template switching added a universal primer site, and cDNA bore unique molecular identifiers. TCRdb ran MiXCR on the 5' RACE reads and lists one entry per CDR3 protein. The data show around 480,000 distinct CDR3 sequences, with roughly 13% seen just once and approximately 0.9% held by the top ten. This sample was shared with a second study, whose subject was yellow fever vaccine responses in identical twins. From that second work: Reportedly, the T cell response mounted by twins to vaccine seemed partly convergent, partly personalized.

The TCR sequence derives from a woman aged 18-29 years in good health. The material sequenced was CD4+ T cells sorted from blood. The chain combines TRBV2 with TRBJ1-6, with a possible D match to TRBD1 (5 bases). CDR3 sequence: CASSEWQGSPLHF. The DNA for the CDR3 is TGTGCCAGCAGTGAATGGCAGGGCTCACCCCTCCACTTT.